The entry below gives a single TCR beta chain sequence along with its context. The clone's antigen remains unknown. Base qualities are missing; no much larger clone stands one base away. The trial excluded patients who had a history of autoimmune disease or who were on systemic immunosuppression. In every dose cohort, peripheral blood was drawn for TCR sequencing at baseline, cycle 4 day 1, and cycle 7 day 1. The samples were drawn from a first-in-human, open-label, multicenter phase I dose-escalation trial of ivuxolimab. Adults with locally advanced or metastatic head and neck squamous cell, hepatocellular, melanoma or renal cell carcinoma were enrolled in the trial. Before TCR sequencing, CD4+ T cells and CD8+ T cells were sorted from peripheral blood as separate populations. Deletion took 1 base off V and 1 base off J, with a span of 7 bases between the germline ends. There are 14 amino acids in the CDR3, from cysteine to phenylalanine inclusive. The only DNA kept is the CDR3, 42 bases in frame from the first base. In the germline V gene, CDR1 corresponds to SGHTA and CDR2 to FQGNSA.

The data originate from a study of OX40 agonist ivuxolimab in advanced cancers. Context from the whole study: Ivuxolimab, which targeted the costimulatory receptor OX40 (CD134), was an agonistic, fully human IgG2 monoclonal antibody. Partial responses occurred in three dose-escalation patients: two with cutaneous melanoma and one with hepatocellular carcinoma. Intravenous ivuxolimab was administered to patients every 2 weeks at six dose levels: 0.01, 0.1, 0.3, 1.5, 3 and 10 mg/kg. In the dose-escalation cohort, approximately 80% of patients were male, and the mean age was 60 years with a range of roughly 20 to 85. The paper describes the monotherapy dose-escalation part (N = 52 patients) of the phase I trial of ivuxolimab. Among the approximately 50 dose-escalation patients, 19 had hepatocellular carcinoma, about 15 melanoma, 9 renal cell carcinoma and 9 head and neck cancer. The point of sequencing TCRbeta in the periphery was to test whether ivuxolimab changed TCR sequence diversity and drove clonal T-cell expansion. Prior anti-PD-1, anti-PD-L1 or anti-CTLA-4 therapy was permitted, and about two fifths of dose-escalation patients had received checkpoint inhibitors. Results and caveats for the whole study, not just this receptor: At doses of 0.1 to 3.0 mg/kg, clonal expansion of both CD4+ and CD8+ blood T cells was observed from baseline to week 6. Low levels of normalized T-cell clonal expansion were also seen in some nonresponding patients. After ivuxolimab, CD8+ T cells had more expanded clones than CD4+ T cells on average. The antigen specificity of the clonally expanded peripheral T cells was not determined. In the 0.1-3.0 mg/kg groups, partial responders had among the lowest normalized peripheral clonal expansion, particularly in CD8+ T cells.

Genomic DNA was extracted from sorted cells for sequencing of the TCRbeta CDR3 region. TCRbeta CDR3 regions were sequenced using the immunoSEQ Assay. Imported from immuneACCESS, the table was reduced by TCRdb to in-frame sequences with V and J called. These copies leave out some clones; in studies compared against another copy, an unresolved V gene accounts for under half, and the cause of the remainder is not known. This sample comprises roughly 71,000 clones, 84% of them detected only once. The top ten clones comprise 0.78% of the sample. The sequence links TRBV7-2 to TRBJ1-2; TRBD1 might be the D gene, on 6 matching bases. The sequences come from CD4+ or CD8+ T cells sorted from blood, collected in a trial of the OX40 agonist ivuxolimab. The source of this sequence is an adult with an advanced solid tumor such as melanoma, head and neck, liver or kidney cancer. The CDR3 protein sequence reads: CASSLEGVNYGYTF. The nucleotide sequence is TGTGCCAGCAGCTTAGAGGGGGTTAACTATGGCTACACCTTC.